This T cell receptor (beta chain) stems from a study of blood T cell repertoires in COVID-19 (TCRdb year 2020). At the level of the whole study: The collaborator samples originated in the United States, Italy and Spain and spanned the acute and convalescent phases of COVID-19. The prospective study material was composed of cDNA or gDNA derived from T cells, B-cell-depleted T cells, or PBMCs. Deeply sampled blood TCRbeta repertoires from subjects exposed to, actively infected with, or recovered from COVID-19 were included in the dataset. The repertoires were released in a freely available public database intended as a resource for research on the immune response to SARS-CoV-2. The samples were drawn from the first 160 participants of the ongoing ImmuneRACE study and from about 1,200 subjects provided by 6 global collaborators. Nearly every sample came with metadata listing a de-identified subject ID, COVID-19 status, age in years and sex. HLA class I and class II types, where available, came from metadata supplied by the sample provider rather than from assay-based typing. Overall results and qualifications from the work: Clinical and demographic metadata were provided uncurated, with the amount varying by source and participant.

Collaborating institutions collected whole blood in K2EDTA tubes following their own protocols. For TCRbeta analysis, collaborators shipped samples in one of three forms: frozen whole blood, isolated PBMCs, or DNA extracted from either of those sample types. Concerning this clone itself: It has no known antigen specificity. Base qualities are not recorded, but no much larger clone differs from it by a single base.

V is cut by 1 base and J by 0 bases, and the space between the germline ends is 18 bases. The germline V gene supplies CDR1 MGHRA and CDR2 YSYEKL. The CDR3 spans 18 residues, from the cysteine through the phenylalanine. Left in the record is the CDR3 DNA by itself, 54 bases read in frame from the first base. TCRbeta CDR3 regions were amplified from genomic DNA using the immunoSEQ Assay, a bias-controlled multiplex PCR. In the paper's pipeline: The number of nucleated cells in each sample was estimated from the amplification of reference gene primers within the assay. Sequence reads were collapsed and filtered to measure the absolute abundance of every unique TCRbeta CDR3 rearrangement. Productive Simpson clonality was computed per sample as the square root of Simpson's diversity index over productive rearrangements. Held by TCRdb, this immuneACCESS table contains in-frame sequences only and omits some clones. Under half of the omission traces to an unresolved V gene where checked; the cause of the rest is unknown. V, J and clone size are those of that table, while D and trimming were read from the DNA. For this sample the table gives some 120,000 clones, of which 75% to 90% were detected only once. 1.9% of the sample lies in the top ten.

The source is a man in his 70s with acute or convalescent COVID-19. The sequenced sample was peripheral blood. The chain employs TRBV4-1 and TRBJ1-1, with no D gene named confidently. CDR3 region: CASSQGRGPLALNTEAFF. The nucleotide sequence reads as follows: TGCGCCAGCAGCCAAGGTCGCGGGCCGCTCGCCCTGAACACTGAAGCTTTCTTT.